This T cell receptor beta chain originates from a study of T cells after yellow fever vaccination. Findings and limits, study-wide: Primary-vaccination clones mostly resurfaced post-booster (around 95% CD4, more than 80% CD8).

This clonotype was seen once. Its antigen remains unknown. V dropped 4 bases and J dropped 3; count of bases not matched to a gene: 11. The germline gives CDR1 DFQATT, CDR2 SNEGSKA (reference sequence). The CDR3 runs to 15 residues. In making TCR cDNA, 5'RACE template switching added a universal primer site and UMIs to it. One entry per CDR3 protein results from TCRdb running MiXCR on the 5' RACE reads. Of 450,000 to 650,000 distinct CDR3 sequences listed, about a fifth were seen once; the top ten hold about 16%. The chain uses TRBV20-1 and TRBJ1-2, with 7 bases matching TRBD1. This material consisted of PBMCs, taken roughly 20 days after the first yellow fever vaccination. This receptor was obtained from a man between 18 and 29 years old who received the YFV17D yellow fever vaccine. CDR3 nucleotides: TGCAGTGCTACATTGTTAGGGGGCGCCGACTATGGCTACACCTTC. Its protein product is CSATLLGGADYGYTF.